The rows below give T cell receptor beta chains drawn from one sample of a study of TIL therapy for anti-PD-1-resistant metastatic lung cancer. Method: immunoSEQ multiplex PCR; TCRdb's copy keeps in-frame clones and lacks some. Altogether 50,000 to 70,000 clones are present, under 75% being singletons, with the ten largest covering around 6.1%. The sequenced sample was blood, obtained at baseline. The receptor set was obtained from a person between 25 and 79 years old with non-small cell lung cancer. CDR3s include the opening cysteine and the closing phenylalanine or tryptophan. A D gene is named only where the DNA matches it firmly. Not every row has a clone size; where given, it reads once, few, many or a size class.

v_call	d_call	clone_size	j_call	cdr3_nt	cdr3_aa
TRBV30	.	.	TRBJ2-7	TGTGCCTGGAGTGTACGCAGGGACTCCTACGAGCAGTACTTC	CAWSVRRDSYEQYF
TRBV5-1	.	.	TRBJ2-1	TGCGCCAGCGGGGAGGACTGGCGAGAGCAGTTCTTC	CASGEDWREQFF
TRBV30	.	.	TRBJ1-6	TGTGCCTCCGGACGGGCTAGAAATTCACCCCTCCACTTT	CASGRARNSPLHF
TRBV18	.	few	TRBJ2-7	TGTGCCAGCTCTTATGGAGGGCAAACCTACGAGCAGTACTTC	CASSYGGQTYEQYF
TRBV2	.	.	TRBJ1-3	TGTGCCAGCAGTGATCCTCCGGGCTCTGGAAACACCATATATTTT	CASSDPPGSGNTIYF
TRBV19	.	.	TRBJ1-5	TGTGCCAGTAGCGTTCGGGGTGAGGGTGGCAATCAGCCCCAGCATTTT	CASSVRGEGGNQPQHF
TRBV5-1	TRBD1	.	TRBJ2-5	TGCGCCAGCAGCCCGGGACAGGGAGAGACCCAGTACTTC	CASSPGQGETQYF
TRBV2	.	.	TRBJ2-7	TGTGCCAGCAGGTCTACCACAGGGCCTACAAAGGAGCAGTACTTC	CASRSTTGPTKEQYF
TRBV19	TRBD1	.	TRBJ2-3	TGTGCCAGTAGTATGAGACAGGGTCTCACAGATACGCAGTATTTT	CASSMRQGLTDTQYF
TRBV5-8	TRBD1	.	TRBJ2-1	TGTGCCAGCAGCTCCGGGACAGGTATCATCGGCAATGAGCAGTTCTTC	CASSSGTGIIGNEQFF
TRBV6-4	.	.	TRBJ2-1	TGTGCCAGCAGAAGAAATACCGGGAACTACAATGAGCAGTTCTTC	CASRRNTGNYNEQFF
TRBV2	TRBD2	.	TRBJ2-7	TGTGCCAGCAGTGAAGGGACTAGAGAAACCGAGCAGTACTTC	CASSEGTRETEQYF
TRBV7-2	TRBD1	.	TRBJ1-2	TGTGCCAGCAGCTGGAAATCAGGGGGCGCTGACTATGGCTACACCTTC	CASSWKSGGADYGYTF
TRBV29-1	TRBD1	.	TRBJ1-2	TGCAGCGTGGGACAGGGGATGAGCTATGGCTACACCTTC	CSVGQGMSYGYTF
TRBV9	TRBD2	.	TRBJ2-1	TGTGCCAGCAGCCCCGGGACTAGCGGGAGCAACTACAATGAGCAGTTCTTC	CASSPGTSGSNYNEQFF
TRBV14	.	once	TRBJ2-7	TGTGCCAGCAGCCAAGATCCTCGGCACGTTCAGTACTTC	CASSQDPRHVQYF
TRBV9	TRBD1	.	TRBJ2-3	TGTGCCAGCAGCGTAGAGGGACAGGGCGTCATGGATACGCAGTATTTT	CASSVEGQGVMDTQYF
TRBV28	.	.	TRBJ1-2	TGTGCCAGCAGTTTCGTGGCAGGGAACTACTATGGCTACACCTTC	CASSFVAGNYYGYTF
TRBV6-6	.	.	TRBJ1-1	TGTGCCAGCAGCCTAAAATACGAAGCTTTCTTT	CASSLKYEAFF
TRBV6-6	.	.	TRBJ1-1	TGTGCCACCACTGGGAGGGTCGGGGACACTGAAGCTTTCTTT	CATTGRVGDTEAFF
TRBV30	.	.	TRBJ2-7	TGTGCCTGGAGTGTGGGGGGCGAGCAGTACTTC	CAWSVGGEQYF
TRBV30	.	.	TRBJ2-6	TGTGCCTGGGCCAGGGGCTCTGGGGCCAACGTCCTGACTTTC	CAWARGSGANVLTF
TRBV11-2	.	.	TRBJ1-5	TGTGTCGACAGAGAATATAGCAATCAGCCCCAGCATTTT	CVDREYSNQPQHF
TRBV5-1	TRBD2	once	TRBJ2-5	TGCGCCAGCAGCGCCGCGACTAGCGGGGGCCAAGAGACCCAGTACTTC	CASSAATSGGQETQYF
TRBV5-6	.	.	TRBJ2-2	TGTGCCAGCAGCTTAGGACCCACGAACACCGGGGAGCTGTTTTTT	CASSLGPTNTGELFF
TRBV11-2	TRBD1	few	TRBJ2-1	TGTGCCAGCAGCTTAGATCTAGCACAGGGGGAGCAGTTCTTC	CASSLDLAQGEQFF
TRBV5-6	.	few	TRBJ1-1	TGTGCCAGCACTCCGGGGCAGCTAACCCTTGAAGCTTTCTTT	CASTPGQLTLEAFF
TRBV27	.	.	TRBJ1-2	TGTGCCAGCAGTTTAATCGGGGGGACCGAACTGGGCGGCTACACCTTC	CASSLIGGTELGGYTF
TRBV19	.	.	TRBJ1-4	TGTGCCAGTAGTTCGAACCATGCAACTAATGAAAAACTGTTTTTT	CASSSNHATNEKLFF
TRBV29-1	TRBD1	.	TRBJ1-1	TGCAGCATTCGCCGGGACAGGGGGTCCGAGGAAGCTTTCTTT	CSIRRDRGSEEAFF
TRBV6-6	.	.	TRBJ1-1	TGTGCCAGCAGTTACTCGAAATCTTTTCCCGGGGCTTTCTTT	CASSYSKSFPGAFF
TRBV5-1	.	.	TRBJ1-1	TGCGCCAGCAGCTTGGACCCACAGGGTAGGAACACTGAAGCTTTCTTT	CASSLDPQGRNTEAFF
TRBV19	TRBD1	.	TRBJ2-7	TGTGCCAGTAGTACCCCACGGACAGGGAGGTACGAGCAGTACTTC	CASSTPRTGRYEQYF
TRBV29-1	TRBD1	.	TRBJ2-1	TGCAGCGTATACCGGGACAGGAAGAATGAGCAGTTCTTC	CSVYRDRKNEQFF
TRBV6-1	.	.	TRBJ1-1	TGTGCCAGCAGTGAACGAGGGGCGGCCACTGAAGCTTTCTTT	CASSERGAATEAFF
TRBV4-1	.	.	TRBJ1-2	TGCGCCAGCAGCCAATCCAGCTATGGCTACACCTTC	CASSQSSYGYTF
TRBV19	.	.	TRBJ1-2	TGTGCCAGTAGTATAGCAGGGTTAGGCTACACCTTC	CASSIAGLGYTF
TRBV7-9	.	.	TRBJ1-1	TGTGCCAGCAGCCGGACCGCGACTGAAGCTTTCTTT	CASSRTATEAFF
TRBV19	TRBD2	once	TRBJ2-6	TGTGCCAGTAGTATAGAGGGGCTAGCGGGAGGATTTCGCTCTGGGGCCAACGTCCTGACTTTC	CASSIEGLAGGFRSGANVLTF
TRBV6-1	.	.	TRBJ2-3	TGTGCCAGCAGCCCCGGGACTCTCCTCACAGATACGCAGTATTTT	CASSPGTLLTDTQYF
TRBV30	.	.	TRBJ2-1	TGTGCCTGGAGTGTACGTGACTCTAGCGAGCAGTTCTTC	CAWSVRDSSEQFF
TRBV5-6	.	.	TRBJ2-5	TGTGCCAGCAGCCGAGGGACATCACAAGAGACCCAGTACTTC	CASSRGTSQETQYF
TRBV19	.	.	TRBJ1-2	TGTGCCAGCATTCAGAGGGGTGACTATGGCTACACCTTC	CASIQRGDYGYTF
TRBV30	.	once	TRBJ1-1	TGTACCTGGACCCGAGACAGACCGAACACTGAAGCTTTCTTT	CTWTRDRPNTEAFF
TRBV28	.	.	TRBJ2-1	TGTGCCAGCAGTACCACTAGCATTGAGCAGTTCTTC	CASSTTSIEQFF
TRBV6-1	.	few	TRBJ1-1	TGTGCCAGCAGTGCCCTGGAGAGCGGGGGAGGCACTGAAGCTTTCTTT	CASSALESGGGTEAFF
TRBV5-5	.	.	TRBJ1-2	TGTGCCAGCACTTTAGGAGCTTATGGCTACACCTTC	CASTLGAYGYTF
TRBV5-1	TRBD2	.	TRBJ2-5	TGCGCCAGCAGCCCCACGGGACTAGACCAAGAGACCCAGTACTTC	CASSPTGLDQETQYF
TRBV11-2	.	.	TRBJ1-2	TGTGCCAGCAGCCCCCTTAGTTTTAAGGGTCCGGATGGCTACACCTTC	CASSPLSFKGPDGYTF
TRBV6-6	TRBD2	.	TRBJ2-1	TGTGCCAGCAGTTACCCTAGCGGGAGGCAGAATGAGCAGTTCTTC	CASSYPSGRQNEQFF
TRBV5-4	.	.	TRBJ1-1	TGTGCCAGCAGCTTGGAGGTTTCGGCCTTCGGGCCTGAAGCTTTCTTT	CASSLEVSAFGPEAFF
TRBV5-1	.	.	TRBJ1-3	TGCGCCAGCAGCTTTTCCCCTGACAGGATGTCTGGAAACACCATATATTTT	CASSFSPDRMSGNTIYF